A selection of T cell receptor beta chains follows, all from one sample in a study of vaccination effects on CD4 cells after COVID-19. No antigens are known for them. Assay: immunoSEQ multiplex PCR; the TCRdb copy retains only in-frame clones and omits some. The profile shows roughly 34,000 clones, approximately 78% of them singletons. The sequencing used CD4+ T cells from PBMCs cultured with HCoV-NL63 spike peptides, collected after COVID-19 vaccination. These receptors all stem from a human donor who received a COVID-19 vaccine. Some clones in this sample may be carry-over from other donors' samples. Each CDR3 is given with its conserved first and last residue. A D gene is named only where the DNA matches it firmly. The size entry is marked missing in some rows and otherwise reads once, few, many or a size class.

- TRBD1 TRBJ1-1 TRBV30 CAWSGNRGTTEAFF TGTGCCTGGAGTGGAAACAGGGGTACAACTGAAGCTTTCTTT
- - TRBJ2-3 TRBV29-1 CSVGQGTDTQYF TGCAGCGTTGGGCAGGGGACAGATACGCAGTATTTT
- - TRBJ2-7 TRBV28 CASIRDGPYEQYF TGTGCCAGCATCCGGGACGGACCCTACGAGCAGTACTTC
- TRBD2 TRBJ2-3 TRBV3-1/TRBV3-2 CASSPRLGLGGGVTQYF TGTGCCAGCAGCCCACGCCTTGGACTAGGCGGGGGAGTTACGCAGTATTTT
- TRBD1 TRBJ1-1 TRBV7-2 CASSYRTGYAEAFF TGTGCCAGCAGCTATAGGACAGGGTACGCTGAAGCTTTCTTT
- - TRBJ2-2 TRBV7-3 CASSLRDTGELFF TGTGCCAGCAGCTTAAGGGACACCGGGGAGCTGTTTTTT
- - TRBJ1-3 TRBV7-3 CASSLTGVPGDVGNTIYF TGTGCCAGCAGCTTAACAGGAGTCCCGGGGGACGTTGGAAACACCATATATTTT
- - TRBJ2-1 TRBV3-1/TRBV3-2 CASSRVSGEQFF TGTGCCAGCAGCCGGGTCTCGGGTGAGCAGTTCTTC
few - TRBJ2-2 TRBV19 CASSIRQDTGELFF TGTGCCAGTAGTATTCGACAGGACACCGGGGAGCTGTTTTTT
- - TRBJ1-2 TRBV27 CASSKGRLNGYTF TGTGCCAGCAGCAAGGGACGCCTGAATGGCTACACCTTC
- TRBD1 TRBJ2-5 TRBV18 CASSQYRQGQETQYF TGTGCCAGCTCACAATATCGACAGGGACAAGAGACCCAGTACTTC
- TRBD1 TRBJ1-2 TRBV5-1 CASSLTGGTNYGYTF TGCGCCAGCAGCCTGACAGGGGGCACTAACTATGGCTACACCTTC
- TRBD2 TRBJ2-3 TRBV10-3 CAISESGAGVGRDTQYF TGTGCCATCAGTGAGTCTGGCGCGGGGGTCGGGAGAGATACGCAGTATTTT
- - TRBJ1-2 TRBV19 CASSIKGTQINYGYTF TGTGCCAGTAGTATCAAGGGGACACAAATTAACTATGGCTACACCTTC
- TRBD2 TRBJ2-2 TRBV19 CASSIMRTSGGTNTGELFF TGTGCCAGTAGTATTATGCGGACTAGCGGGGGGACTAACACCGGGGAGCTGTTTTTT
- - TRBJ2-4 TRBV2 CASSGVPKNIQYF TGTGCCAGCAGTGGGGTTCCCAAAAACATTCAGTACTTC
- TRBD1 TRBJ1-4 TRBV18 CASSPNRGDNEKLFF TGTGCCAGCTCACCTAACAGGGGCGATAATGAAAAACTGTTTTTT
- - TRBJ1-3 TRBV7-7 CASSLEYGRGNTIYF TGTGCCAGCAGCTTAGAGTACGGTAGAGGAAACACCATATATTTT
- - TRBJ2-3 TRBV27 CASSPHRRADTQYF TGTGCCAGCAGTCCTCACAGGAGGGCAGATACGCAGTATTTT
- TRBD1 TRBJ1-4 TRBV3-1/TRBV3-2 CASSRQGLEEKLFF TGTGCCAGCAGCCGACAGGGGCTCGAGGAAAAACTGTTTTTT
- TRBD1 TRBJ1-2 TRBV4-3 CASSQGWTGNYGYTF TGCGCCAGCAGCCAAGGGTGGACAGGGAACTATGGCTACACCTTC
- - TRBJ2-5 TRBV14 CASSRSETQYF TGTGCCAGCAGCCGATCGGAGACCCAGTACTTC